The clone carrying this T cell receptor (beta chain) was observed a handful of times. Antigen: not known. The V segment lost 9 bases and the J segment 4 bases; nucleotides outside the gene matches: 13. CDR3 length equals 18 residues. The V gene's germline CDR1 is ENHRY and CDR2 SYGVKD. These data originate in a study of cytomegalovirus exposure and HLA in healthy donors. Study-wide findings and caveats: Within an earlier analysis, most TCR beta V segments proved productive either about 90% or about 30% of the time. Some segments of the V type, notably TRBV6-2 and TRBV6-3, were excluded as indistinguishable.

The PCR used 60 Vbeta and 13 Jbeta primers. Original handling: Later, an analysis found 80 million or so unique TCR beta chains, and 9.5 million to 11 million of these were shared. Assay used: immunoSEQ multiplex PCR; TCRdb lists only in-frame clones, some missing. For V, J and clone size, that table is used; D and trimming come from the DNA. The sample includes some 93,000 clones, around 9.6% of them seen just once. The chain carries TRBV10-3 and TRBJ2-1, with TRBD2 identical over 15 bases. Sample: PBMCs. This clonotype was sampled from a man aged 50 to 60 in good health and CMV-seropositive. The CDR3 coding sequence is TGTGCCATGGGGCCCGGACTAGCGGGAGGGTCCGGGTACAATGAGCAGTTCTTC. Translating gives CAMGPGLAGGSGYNEQFF.